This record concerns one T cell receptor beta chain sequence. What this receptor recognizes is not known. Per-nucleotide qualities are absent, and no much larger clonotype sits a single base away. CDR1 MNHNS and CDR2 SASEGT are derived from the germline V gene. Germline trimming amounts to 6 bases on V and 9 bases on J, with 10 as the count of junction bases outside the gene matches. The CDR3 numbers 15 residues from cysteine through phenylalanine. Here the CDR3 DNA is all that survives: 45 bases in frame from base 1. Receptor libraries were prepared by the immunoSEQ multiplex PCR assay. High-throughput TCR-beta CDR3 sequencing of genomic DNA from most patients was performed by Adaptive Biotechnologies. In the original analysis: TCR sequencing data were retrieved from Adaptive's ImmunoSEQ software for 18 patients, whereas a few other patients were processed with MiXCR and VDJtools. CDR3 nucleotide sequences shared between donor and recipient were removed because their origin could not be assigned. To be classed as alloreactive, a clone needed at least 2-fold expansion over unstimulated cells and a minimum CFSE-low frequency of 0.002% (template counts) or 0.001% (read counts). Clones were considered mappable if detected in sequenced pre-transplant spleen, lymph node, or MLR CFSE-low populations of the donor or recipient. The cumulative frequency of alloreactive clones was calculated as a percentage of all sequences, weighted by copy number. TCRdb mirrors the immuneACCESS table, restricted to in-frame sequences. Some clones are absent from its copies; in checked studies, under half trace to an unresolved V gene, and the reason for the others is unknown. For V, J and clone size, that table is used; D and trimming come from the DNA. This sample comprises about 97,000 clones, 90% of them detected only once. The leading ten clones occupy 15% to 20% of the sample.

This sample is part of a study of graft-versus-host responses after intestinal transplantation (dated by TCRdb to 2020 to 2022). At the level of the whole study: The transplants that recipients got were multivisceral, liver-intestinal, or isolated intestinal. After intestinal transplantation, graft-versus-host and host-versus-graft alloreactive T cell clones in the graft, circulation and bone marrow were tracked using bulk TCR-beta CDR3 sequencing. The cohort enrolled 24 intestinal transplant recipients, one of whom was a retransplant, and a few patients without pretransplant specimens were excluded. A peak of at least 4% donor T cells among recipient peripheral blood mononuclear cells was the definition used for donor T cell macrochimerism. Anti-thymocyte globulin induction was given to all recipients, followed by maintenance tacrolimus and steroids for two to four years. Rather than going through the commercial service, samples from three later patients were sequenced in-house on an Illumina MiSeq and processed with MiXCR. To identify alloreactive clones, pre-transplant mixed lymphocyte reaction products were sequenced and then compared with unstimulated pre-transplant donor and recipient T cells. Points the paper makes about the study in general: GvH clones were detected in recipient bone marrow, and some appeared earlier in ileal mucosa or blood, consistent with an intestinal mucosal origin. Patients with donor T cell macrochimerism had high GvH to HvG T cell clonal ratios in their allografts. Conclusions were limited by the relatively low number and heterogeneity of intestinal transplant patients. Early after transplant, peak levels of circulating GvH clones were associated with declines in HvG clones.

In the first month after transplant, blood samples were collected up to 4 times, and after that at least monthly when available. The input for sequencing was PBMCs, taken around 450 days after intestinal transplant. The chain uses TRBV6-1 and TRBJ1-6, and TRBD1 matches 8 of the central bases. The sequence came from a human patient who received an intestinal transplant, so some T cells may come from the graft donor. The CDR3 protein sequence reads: CASRPSWTGSSPLHF. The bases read TGTGCCAGCAGACCCTCGTGGACAGGGAGTTCACCCCTCCACTTT.